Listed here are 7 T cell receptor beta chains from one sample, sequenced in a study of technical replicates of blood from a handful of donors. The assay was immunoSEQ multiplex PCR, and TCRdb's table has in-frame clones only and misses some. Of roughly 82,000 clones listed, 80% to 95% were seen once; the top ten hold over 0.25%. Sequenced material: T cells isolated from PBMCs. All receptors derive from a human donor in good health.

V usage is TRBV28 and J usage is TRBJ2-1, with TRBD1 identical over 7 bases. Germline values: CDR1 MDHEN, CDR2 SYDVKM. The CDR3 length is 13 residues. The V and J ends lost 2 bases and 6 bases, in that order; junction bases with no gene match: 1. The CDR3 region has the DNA TGTGCCAGCAGTTTAGCAGGGGGCAATGAGCAGTTCTTC. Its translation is CASSLAGGNEQFF.

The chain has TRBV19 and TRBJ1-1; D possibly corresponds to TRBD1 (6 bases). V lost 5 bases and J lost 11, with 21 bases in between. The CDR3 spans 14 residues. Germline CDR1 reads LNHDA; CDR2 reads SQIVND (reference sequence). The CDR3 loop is CASSEGDPFLYAFF. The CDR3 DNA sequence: TGTGCCAGTAGTGAGGGGGACCCCTTTCTATATGCTTTCTTT.

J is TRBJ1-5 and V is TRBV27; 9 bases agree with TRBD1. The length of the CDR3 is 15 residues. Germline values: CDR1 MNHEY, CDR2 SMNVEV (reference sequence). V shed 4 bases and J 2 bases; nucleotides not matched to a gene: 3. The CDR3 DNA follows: TGTGCCAGCAGTTCACAGGGGGCGGGCAATCAGCCCCAGCATTTT. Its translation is CASSSQGAGNQPQHF.

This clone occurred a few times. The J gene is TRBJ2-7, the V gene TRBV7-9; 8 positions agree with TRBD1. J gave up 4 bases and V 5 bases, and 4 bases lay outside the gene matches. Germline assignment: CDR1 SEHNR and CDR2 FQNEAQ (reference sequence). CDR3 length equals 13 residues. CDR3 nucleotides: TGTGCCAGCAGCCCTCAGGGGGCTTACGAGCAGTACTTC. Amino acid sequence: CASSPQGAYEQYF.

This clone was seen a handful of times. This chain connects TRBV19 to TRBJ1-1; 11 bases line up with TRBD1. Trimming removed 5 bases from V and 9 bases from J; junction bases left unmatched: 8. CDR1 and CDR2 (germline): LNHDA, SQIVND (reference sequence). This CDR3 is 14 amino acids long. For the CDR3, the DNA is TGTGCCAGTAGTGCCGGGACAGGGGGACGGAAAGCTTTCTTT. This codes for CASSAGTGGRKAFF.

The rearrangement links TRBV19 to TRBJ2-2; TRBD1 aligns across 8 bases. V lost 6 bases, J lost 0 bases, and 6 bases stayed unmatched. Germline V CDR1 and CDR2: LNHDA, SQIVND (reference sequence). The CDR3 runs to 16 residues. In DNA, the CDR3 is TGTGCCAGTAGAAGTAGGGACAGGACGAACACCGGGGAGCTGTTTTTT. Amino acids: CASRSRDRTNTGELFF.

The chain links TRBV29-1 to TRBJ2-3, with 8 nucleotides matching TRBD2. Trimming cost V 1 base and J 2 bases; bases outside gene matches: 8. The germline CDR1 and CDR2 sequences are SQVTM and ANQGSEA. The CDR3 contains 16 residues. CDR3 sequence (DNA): TGCAGCGTTGAAGGGGGACTAGAAGGGTCCACAGATACGCAGTATTTT. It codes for CSVEGGLEGSTDTQYF.